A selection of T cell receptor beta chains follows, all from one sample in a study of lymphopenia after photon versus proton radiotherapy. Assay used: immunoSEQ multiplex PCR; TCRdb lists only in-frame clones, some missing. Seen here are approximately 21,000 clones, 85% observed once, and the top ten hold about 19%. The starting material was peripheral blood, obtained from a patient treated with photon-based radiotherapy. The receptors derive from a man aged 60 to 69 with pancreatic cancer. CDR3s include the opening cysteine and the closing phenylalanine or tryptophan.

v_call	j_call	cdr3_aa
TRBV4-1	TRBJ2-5	CASSQEGDGETQYF
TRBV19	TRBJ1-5	CASSIGQGGQPQHF
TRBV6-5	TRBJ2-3	CASRNRDTQYF
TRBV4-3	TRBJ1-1	CASSQAPGQGEAFF
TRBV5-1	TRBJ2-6	CASSFSSSGANVLTF
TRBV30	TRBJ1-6	CAWSVGDYSPLHF
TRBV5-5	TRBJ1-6	CASSFRTGGNSPLHF
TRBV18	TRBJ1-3	CASSPRQVRSGNTIYF
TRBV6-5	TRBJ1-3	CASSYRTGPGNTIYF
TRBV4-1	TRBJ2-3	CASSHPSRTDTQYF
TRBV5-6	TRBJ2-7	CASSLAVVSYEQYF
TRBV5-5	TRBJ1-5	CASSLLGQPQHF
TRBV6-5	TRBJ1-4	CASSYRNSKNEKLFF
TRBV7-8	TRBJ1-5	CASSLGTGGPLDQPQHF
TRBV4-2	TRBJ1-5	CASSGEGTDYSNQPQHF
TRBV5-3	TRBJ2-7	CARSLVSYEQYF
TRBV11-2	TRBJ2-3	CASSLALATNTQYF
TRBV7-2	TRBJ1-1	CASSPRVGGGDTEAFF
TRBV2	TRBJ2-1	CASSAGGPGQFF
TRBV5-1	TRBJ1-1	CASSFLGGGVSFEAFF
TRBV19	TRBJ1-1	CASIGGQLNTEAFF
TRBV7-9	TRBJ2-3	CASSRTSGGLTDTQYF
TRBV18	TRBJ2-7	CASSPLRSSYEQYF
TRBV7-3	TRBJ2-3	CASSFGTGKTDTQYF
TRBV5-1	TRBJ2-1	CASSLASSGGAFNEQFF
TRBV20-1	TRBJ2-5	CSAREGGDQYF
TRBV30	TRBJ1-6	CAWSGSAGTSSPLHF
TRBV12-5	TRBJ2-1	CASGLEFYNEQFF
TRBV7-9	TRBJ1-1	CASSPQTGDTEAFF
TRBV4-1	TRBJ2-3	CASSLTPRGASTDTQYF
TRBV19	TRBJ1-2	CASSTNLGTGGLGYTF